The 27 T cell receptor beta chains reported below all come from one sample, sequenced in a study of T cells after somatic rescue of genetic block. The repertoire was sequenced with immunoSEQ multiplex PCR; TCRdb's copy has only in-frame clones and lacks some. The sample contains some 10,000 clones, around 84% of which appear only once. The sequenced sample consisted of peripheral blood mononuclear cells (PBMCs). The receptor source for this set is a boy under 18.

This clone came up once. The CDR3 region has the DNA TGTGCCAGCTCTTCCGGGACAGGGCGCGAAAAACTGTTTTTT. This gives the protein CASSSGTGREKLFF. The V and J genes are TRBV18 and TRBJ1-4; 9 bases align to TRBD1. Trimming removed 6 bases from V and 8 bases from J; junction bases left unmatched: 7. This CDR3 is 14 amino acids long. Per germline, CDR1 KGHSH and CDR2 LQKENI.

V usage is TRBV29-1 and J usage is TRBJ1-2; perhaps TRBD1 as D (6 bases). Germline CDR1 and CDR2: SQVTM and ANQGSEA. CDR3 length: 13 residues. The germline V and J ends were trimmed by 7 bases and 1 base, with 13 bases remaining between them. CDR3 protein: CSATGRGNYGYTF. CDR3 nucleotide sequence: TGCAGCGCTACAGGGCGGGGTAACTATGGCTACACCTTC. The full variable domain, its missing parts supplied by reference TRBV29-1 and TRBJ1-2, is SAVISQKPSRDICQRGTSLTIQCQVDSQVTMMFWYRQQPGQSLTLIATANQGSEATYESGFVIDKFPISRPNLTFSTLTVSNMSPEDSSIYLCSATGRGNYGYTFGSGTRLTVV.

The CDR3 loop reads CASSLVGGASTEAFF. The CDR3 region has the DNA TGTGCCAGCAGCTTAGTGGGGGGGGCGAGCACTGAAGCTTTCTTT. The chain links TRBV7-2 to TRBJ1-1, with D perhaps matching TRBD1 (6 bases). CDR3 length equals 15 residues. The V and J ends lost 1 base and 4 bases respectively, with 13 bases between them. Germline assignment: CDR1 SGHTA and CDR2 FQGNSA.

The chain employs TRBV28 and TRBJ2-5; D is perhaps TRBD1 (5 bases). Looked up from germline, CDR1 is MDHEN and CDR2 is SYDVKM. Trimming stripped 6 bases from V and 5 bases from J, with 22 bases between. This CDR3 spans 16 amino acids. This chain's CDR3 is CASSLIPQGPGETQYF. DNA for the CDR3: TGTGCCAGCAGCCTAATTCCCCAGGGTCCGGGTGAGACCCAGTACTTC.

The chain recombines TRBV7-2 with TRBJ2-7; D is perhaps TRBD2 (7 bases). The CDR3 spans 14 residues. Germline CDR1 is SGHTA and CDR2 is FQGNSA. V lost 5 bases to trimming and J lost 2 bases, with 13 bases between them. The CDR3 loop reads CASSPYGGPYEQYF. The CDR3, as DNA: TGTGCCAGCAGCCCCTACGGGGGGCCCTACGAGCAGTACTTC.

V and J are TRBV27 and TRBJ1-6; tentative D call: TRBD1 (5 bases). The CDR3 length is 16 residues. Germline values: CDR1 MNHEY, CDR2 SMNVEV (reference sequence). Trimming cost V 3 bases and J 1 base, with 10 bases left between them. The CDR3 region has the DNA TGTGCCAGCAGTTTTTTAGGGGCATCCTATAATTCACCCCTCCACTTT. Protein product: CASSFLGASYNSPLHF.

This chain joins TRBV29-1 and TRBJ2-7; no clear D gene. This CDR3 is built from 14 residues. The germline gives CDR1 SQVTM, CDR2 ANQGSEA. V gave up 6 bases and J gave up 6 bases, with 21 bases separating them. The CDR3 DNA sequence: TGCAGCGTATGTGATTCCTTACTTGCCTCCGAGCAGTACTTC. This sequence encodes CSVCDSLLASEQYF.

The chain links TRBV5-5 to TRBJ1-2; a weak D match, TRBD1 (5 bases). The CDR3 runs to 15 residues. CDR1 and CDR2 from the germline V gene are SGHKS and YYEKEE (reference sequence). Trimming left V 4 bases short and J 4 bases short, with 17 bases between. CDR3: CASSLGHLEVYGYTF. The CDR3 DNA reads as TGTGCCAGCAGCCTCGGACACCTAGAAGTCTATGGCTACACCTTC. The whole variable domain, filled in from reference TRBV5-5 and TRBJ1-2, reads DAGVTQSPTHLIKTRGQQVTLRCSPISGHKSVSWYQQVLGQGPQFIFQYYEKEERGRGNFPDRFSARQFPNYSSELNVNALLLGDSALYLCASSLGHLEVYGYTFGSGTRLTVV.

This chain uses TRBV4-3 with TRBJ1-6; weak D call: TRBD1 (5 bases). V was shortened by 0 bases and J by 10 bases, with 16 bases between the two germline ends. CDR1 and CDR2 (germline): LGHNA, YSLEER. The CDR3 extends over 16 amino acids. This CDR3 reads CASSQDGGGLGSPLHF. CDR3 DNA: TGCGCCAGCAGCCAAGATGGGGGGGGGTTGGGATCACCCCTCCACTTT.

This clone is deemed medium-sized. The CDR3 DNA follows: TGTGCCAGCACCCCCGCTAAGAAAGCTTTCTTT. Residues: CASTPAKKAFF. The V gene is TRBV6-6, the J gene TRBJ1-1; D remains ambiguous. Between the trimmed V and J ends, which lost 7 bases and 9 bases, there was a span of 12 bases. The CDR3 sequence is 11 residues long. Germline lookup yields CDR1 MNHNY and CDR2 SVGAGI (reference sequence).

The chain uses TRBV5-6 and TRBJ2-3; the D gene is possibly TRBD1 (5 bases). The germline CDR1 and CDR2 sequences are SGHDT and YYEEEE. The CDR3 totals 14 residues. The V end was cut by 4 bases, the J end by 4 bases, with 13 bases between. CDR3 sequence reads: CASSPQGFSDTQYF. In nucleotides, the CDR3 is TGTGCCAGCAGCCCGCAGGGTTTTTCAGATACGCAGTATTTT.

This chain links TRBV7-2 with TRBJ2-5; tentatively, D is TRBD1 (5 bases). The CDR3 length is 15 residues. With 8 bases removed from V and 2 bases from J, the gap between germline ends came to 18 bases. CDR1 is SGHTA, CDR2 FQGNSA, per germline. The CDR3 DNA sequence: TGTGCCAGCGGAGCCCAGGGTTTGGGACAAGAGACCCAGTACTTC. It specifies CASGAQGLGQETQYF.

This clone was picked up one time. The chain combines TRBV11-3 with TRBJ2-4; D is possibly TRBD1 (5 bases). V was cut by 5 bases and J by 0 bases, with 14 bases left in between. The length of the CDR3 is 16 residues. Germline V CDR1 and CDR2: SGHNT, YENEEA. CDR3 amino acids: CASSKQEELAKNIQYF. For the CDR3, the DNA is TGTGCCAGCAGCAAACAGGAAGAACTAGCCAAAAACATTCAGTACTTC.

The V call is TRBV4-3, the J call TRBJ2-7; D possibly matches TRBD1 or TRBD2 (6 bases each). Germline V CDR1 and CDR2: LGHNA, YSLEER. The CDR3 runs 14 residues. Trimming shortened V by 0 bases and J by 2 bases, and 8 bases separated the two germline ends. In DNA, the CDR3 is TGCGCCAGCAGCCAAGAAAGGGGGGCCTACGAGCAGTACTTC. Translated: CASSQERGAYEQYF.

The genes are TRBV7-3 and TRBJ2-2; tentative D call: TRBD2 (6 bases). In germline, CDR1 is SGHTA, CDR2 FQGTGA. V lost 4 bases, J lost 2 bases, and 11 bases lay in between. The CDR3 is 15 residues long. CDR3 nucleotide sequence: TGTGCCAGCAGCTGGGGGACTTTCAACACCGGGGAGCTGTTTTTT. It encodes CASSWGTFNTGELFF.

This clone came up a few times. The gene calls are TRBV5-1 and TRBJ2-1; tentatively, D is TRBD1 (5 bases). The CDR3 totals 13 residues. Germline V gene sequence: CDR1 SGHRS, CDR2 YFSETQ. Trimming shortened V by 0 bases and J by 9 bases, and 10 bases separated the two germline ends. In nucleotides, the CDR3 is TGCGCCAGCAGCTTGGCCGATAGGGGTGAGCAGTTCTTC. Residues: CASSLADRGEQFF.

This chain's CDR3 is CASSQLRGHEQYF. The DNA of the CDR3 is TGCGCCAGCAGCCAGCTCAGGGGGCACGAGCAGTACTTC. The J gene is TRBJ2-7, the V gene TRBV4-3; 8 bases fit TRBD1. Germline CDR1 reads LGHNA; CDR2 reads YSLEER. The V and J ends lost 3 bases and 5 bases, in that order; junction bases with no gene match: 3. The CDR3 spans 13 residues.

V usage is TRBV10-3 and J usage is TRBJ2-5; 7 nucleotides align to TRBD1. The CDR3 is 14 residues long. Germline-derived CDR1 and CDR2 are ENHRY and SYGVKD. V lost 7 bases, J lost 1 base, and 6 bases stayed unmatched. The CDR3 loop is CAITPNRGQETQYF. As DNA, the CDR3 is TGTGCCATCACCCCGAACAGGGGCCAAGAGACCCAGTACTTC.

The rearrangement links TRBV15 to TRBJ2-1; D is ambiguous. Germline V CDR1 and CDR2: LNHNV, YYDKDF (reference sequence). This CDR3 comprises 15 residues. The V end was cut by 0 bases, the J end by 4 bases, with 10 bases between. The CDR3 bases are TGTGCCACCAGCAGAGACCACCCCCCGTACAATGAGCAGTTCTTC. As protein: CATSRDHPPYNEQFF.

The chain carries TRBV28 and TRBJ1-4, with D perhaps TRBD1 (6 bases). Trimming removed 7 bases at V and 4 bases at J, with 13 bases between. Germline values: CDR1 MDHEN, CDR2 SYDVKM. CDR3 size: 14 residues. CDR3 loop: CASTRGWGNEKLFF. CDR3 DNA sequence: TGTGCCAGCACCAGGGGCTGGGGTAATGAAAAACTGTTTTTT.

The chain uses TRBV6-4 and TRBJ2-1, with D perhaps being TRBD1 or TRBD2 (6 bases each). The CDR3 totals 14 residues. V was trimmed by 6 bases and J by 7 bases, leaving 16 bases between them. Germline CDR1 and CDR2: MRHNA and SNTAGT. Here the CDR3 DNA reads TGTGCCAGCAGCACCCTACGGGGGCCAAATGAGCAGTTCTTC. This gives the protein CASSTLRGPNEQFF.

V gene TRBV12-5 combines with J gene TRBJ2-1; either TRBD1 or TRBD2 may supply D (5 bases each). This CDR3 region has 15 residues. Germline loops: CDR1 LGHNT, CDR2 FRNRAP. The V end was cut by 5 bases, the J end by 6 bases, with 17 bases between. CDR3 amino acids: CASGPPGPRGNEQFF. The CDR3 region has the DNA TGTGCTAGTGGTCCCCCCGGGCCGAGGGGCAATGAGCAGTTCTTC.

This clone was detected a few times. V gene TRBV18 combines with J gene TRBJ1-6, with D possibly TRBD1 on 6 matching bases. The V end lost 4 bases, the J end lost 7 bases, and 14 bases lay between the germline ends. CDR1 and CDR2 (germline): KGHSH, LQKENI. This CDR3 has 15 amino acids. DNA for the CDR3: TGTGCCAGCTCACTAGAAGGGGGTCGGAATTCACCCCTCCACTTT. Amino acids: CASSLEGGRNSPLHF.

This chain joins TRBV4-1 and TRBJ2-2, with D perhaps TRBD1 (5 bases). There are 16 residues in the CDR3. Trimming removed 2 bases from V and 6 bases from J, with 16 bases in between. CDR1 MGHRA and CDR2 YSYEKL come from the germline V gene. The CDR3 loop is CASSQIPRVWSGELFF. In DNA form, the CDR3 reads TGCGCCAGCAGCCAAATACCCAGGGTCTGGTCCGGGGAGCTGTTTTTT.

The chain is built from TRBV7-6 and TRBJ2-3; 9 bases map to TRBD1. CDR3 length: 21 residues. Germline assignment: CDR1 SGHVS and CDR2 FNYEAQ. J gave up 4 bases and V 1 base, and 21 bases lay outside the gene matches. DNA for the CDR3: TGTGCCAGCAGCTTAGGGCACTTCGTTGGGGACAGGGTTGGTCGGGCAGATACGCAGTATTTT. This sequence encodes CASSLGHFVGDRVGRADTQYF.

CDR3 nucleotide sequence: TGTGCCAGCAGCCCAGGGCTAGCGGGAGGAGGTCCCCGCTACGAGCAGTACTTC. Translating gives CASSPGLAGGGPRYEQYF. The rearrangement uses TRBV14 and TRBJ2-7; 11 positions match TRBD2. Trimming took 4 bases from V and 3 from J; bases not matched to a gene: 14. The CDR3 is 18 amino acids. CDR1 and CDR2 from the germline V gene are SGHDN and FVKESK.

The chain is built from TRBV13 and TRBJ2-2; perhaps TRBD2 as D (6 bases). V was shortened by 5 bases and J by 7 bases, with 17 bases between the two germline ends. In germline, CDR1 is PRHDT, CDR2 FYEKMQ (reference sequence). The CDR3 runs to 15 residues. In nucleotides, the CDR3 is TGTGCCAGCAGCCGGATCGGGGGTACCTACGGGGAGCTGTTTTTT. Amino acids: CASSRIGGTYGELFF.